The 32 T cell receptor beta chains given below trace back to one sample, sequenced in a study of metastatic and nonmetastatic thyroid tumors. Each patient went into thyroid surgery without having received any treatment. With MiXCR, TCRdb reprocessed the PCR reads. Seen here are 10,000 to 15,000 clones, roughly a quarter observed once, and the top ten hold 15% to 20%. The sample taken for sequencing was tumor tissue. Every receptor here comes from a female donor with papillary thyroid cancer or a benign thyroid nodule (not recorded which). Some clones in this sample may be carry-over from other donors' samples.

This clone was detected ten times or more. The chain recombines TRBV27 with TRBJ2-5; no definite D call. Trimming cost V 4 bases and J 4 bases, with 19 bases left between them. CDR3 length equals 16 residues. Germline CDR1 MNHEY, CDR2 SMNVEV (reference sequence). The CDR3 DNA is TGTGCCAGCAGTTCCCTAAACCCCGAAAAGCGAGAGACCCAGTACTTC. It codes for CASSSLNPEKRETQYF.

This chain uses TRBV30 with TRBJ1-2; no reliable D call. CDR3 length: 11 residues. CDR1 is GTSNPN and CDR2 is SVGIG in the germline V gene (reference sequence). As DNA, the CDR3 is TGTGCTAATGGCCCCATCTATGGCTACACCTTC. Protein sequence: CANGPIYGYTF.

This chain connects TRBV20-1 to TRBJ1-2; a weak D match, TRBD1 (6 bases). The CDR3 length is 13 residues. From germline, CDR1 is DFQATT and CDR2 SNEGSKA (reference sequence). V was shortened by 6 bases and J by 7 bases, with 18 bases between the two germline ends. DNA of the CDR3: TGCAGTGCACCAATTCTACAGGGAGCTGGCTACACCTTC. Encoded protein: CSAPILQGAGYTF.

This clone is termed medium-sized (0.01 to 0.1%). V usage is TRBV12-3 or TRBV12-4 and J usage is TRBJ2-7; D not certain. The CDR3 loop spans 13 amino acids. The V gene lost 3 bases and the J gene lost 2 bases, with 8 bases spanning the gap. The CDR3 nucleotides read TGTGCCAGCAGTTTCTCTCAAACCTACGAGCAGTACTTC. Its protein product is CASSFSQTYEQYF.

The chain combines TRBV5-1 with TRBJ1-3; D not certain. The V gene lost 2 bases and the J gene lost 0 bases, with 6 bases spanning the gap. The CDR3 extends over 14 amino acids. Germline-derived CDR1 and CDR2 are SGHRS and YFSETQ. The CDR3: CASSLEFSGNTIYF. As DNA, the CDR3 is TGCGCCAGCAGCTTAGAATTCTCTGGAAACACCATATATTTT.

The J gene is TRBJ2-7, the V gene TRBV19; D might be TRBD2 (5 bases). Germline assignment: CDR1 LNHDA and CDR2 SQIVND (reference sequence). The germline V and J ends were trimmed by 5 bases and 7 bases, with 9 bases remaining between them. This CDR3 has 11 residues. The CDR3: CASSEGLEQYF. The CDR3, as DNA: TGTGCCAGTAGTGAGGGCCTGGAGCAGTACTTC.

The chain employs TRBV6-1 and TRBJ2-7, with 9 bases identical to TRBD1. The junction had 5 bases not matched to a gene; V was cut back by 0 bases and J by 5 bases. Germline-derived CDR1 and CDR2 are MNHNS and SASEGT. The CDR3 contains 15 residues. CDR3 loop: CASSEASGTGNEQYV. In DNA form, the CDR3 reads TGTGCCAGCAGTGAAGCCTCCGGGACAGGGAACGAGCAGTACGTC.

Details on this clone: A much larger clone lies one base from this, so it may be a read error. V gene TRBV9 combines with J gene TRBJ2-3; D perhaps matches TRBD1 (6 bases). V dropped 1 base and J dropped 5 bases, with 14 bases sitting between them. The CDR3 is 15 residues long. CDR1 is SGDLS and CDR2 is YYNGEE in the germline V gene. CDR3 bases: TGTGCCAGCAGCGTATGGGACATCGCGGGAGATACGCAGTATTTT. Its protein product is CASSVWDIAGDTQYF.

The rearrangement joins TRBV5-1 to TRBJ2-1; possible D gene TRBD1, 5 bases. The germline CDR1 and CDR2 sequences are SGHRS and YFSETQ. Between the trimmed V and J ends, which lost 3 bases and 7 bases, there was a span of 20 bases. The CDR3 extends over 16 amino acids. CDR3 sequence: CASSWQGSLLGNEQFF. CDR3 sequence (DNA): TGCGCCAGCAGCTGGCAGGGTTCCCTTTTGGGTAATGAGCAGTTCTTC.

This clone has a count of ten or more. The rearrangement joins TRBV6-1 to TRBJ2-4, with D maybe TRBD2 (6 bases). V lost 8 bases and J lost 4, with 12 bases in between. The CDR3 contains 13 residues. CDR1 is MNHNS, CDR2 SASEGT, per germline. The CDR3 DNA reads TGTGCCAGCGGGGTGGCGGGGAAAAACATTCAGTACTTC. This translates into CASGVAGKNIQYF.

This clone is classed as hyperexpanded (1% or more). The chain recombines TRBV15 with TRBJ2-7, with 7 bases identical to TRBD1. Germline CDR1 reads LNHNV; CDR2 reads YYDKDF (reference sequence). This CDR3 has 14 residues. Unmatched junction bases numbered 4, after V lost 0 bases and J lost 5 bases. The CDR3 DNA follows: TGTGCCACCAGCAGAGAGTTAGGGGGCCACGAGCAGTACTTC. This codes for CATSRELGGHEQYF.

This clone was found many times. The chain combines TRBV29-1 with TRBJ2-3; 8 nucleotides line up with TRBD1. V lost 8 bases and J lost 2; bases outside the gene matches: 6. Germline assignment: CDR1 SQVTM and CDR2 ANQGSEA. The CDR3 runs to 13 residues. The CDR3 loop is CSLLTGDTDTQYF. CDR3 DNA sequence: TGCAGCCTCCTGACAGGGGACACAGATACGCAGTATTTT.

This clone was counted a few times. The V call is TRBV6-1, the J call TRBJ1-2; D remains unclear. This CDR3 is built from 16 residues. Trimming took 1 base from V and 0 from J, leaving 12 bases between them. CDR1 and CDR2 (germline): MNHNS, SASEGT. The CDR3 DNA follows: TGTGCCAGCAGTGAAGAGGTGGCAGTTCCTAACTATGGCTACACCTTC. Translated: CASSEEVAVPNYGYTF.

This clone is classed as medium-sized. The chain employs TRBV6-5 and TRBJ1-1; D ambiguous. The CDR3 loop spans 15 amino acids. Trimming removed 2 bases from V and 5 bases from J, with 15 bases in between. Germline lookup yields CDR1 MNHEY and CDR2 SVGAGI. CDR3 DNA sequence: TGTGCCAGCAGTTACCAGACCTACTCGCGGACTGAAGCTTTCTTT. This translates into CASSYQTYSRTEAFF.

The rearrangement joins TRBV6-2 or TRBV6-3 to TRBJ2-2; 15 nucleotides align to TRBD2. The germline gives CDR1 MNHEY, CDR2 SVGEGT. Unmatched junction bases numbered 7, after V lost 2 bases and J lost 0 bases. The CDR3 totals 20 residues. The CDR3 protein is CASSYSPGLAGGPNTGELFF. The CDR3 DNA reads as TGTGCCAGCAGTTACAGCCCGGGACTAGCGGGGGGCCCGAACACCGGGGAGCTGTTTTTT.

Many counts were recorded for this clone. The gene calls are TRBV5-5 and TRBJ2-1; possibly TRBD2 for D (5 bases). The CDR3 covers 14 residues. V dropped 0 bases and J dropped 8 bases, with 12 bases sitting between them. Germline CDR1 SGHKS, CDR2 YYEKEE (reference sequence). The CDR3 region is CASSLGPPRDEQFF. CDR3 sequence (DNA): TGTGCCAGCAGCTTGGGACCTCCGAGGGATGAGCAGTTCTTC.

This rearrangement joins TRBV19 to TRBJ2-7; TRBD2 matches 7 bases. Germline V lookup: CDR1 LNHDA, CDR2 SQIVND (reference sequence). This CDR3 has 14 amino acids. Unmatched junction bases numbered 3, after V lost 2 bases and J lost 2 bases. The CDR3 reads CASSIRSGAYEQYF. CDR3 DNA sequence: TGTGCCAGTAGTATACGGAGCGGGGCCTACGAGCAGTACTTC.

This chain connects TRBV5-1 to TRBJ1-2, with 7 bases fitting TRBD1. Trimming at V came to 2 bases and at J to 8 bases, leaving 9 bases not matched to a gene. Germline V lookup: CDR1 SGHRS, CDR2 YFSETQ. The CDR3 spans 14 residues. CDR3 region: CASSFTNTGDGYTF. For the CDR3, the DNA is TGCGCCAGCAGCTTTACAAACACAGGGGACGGCTACACCTTC.

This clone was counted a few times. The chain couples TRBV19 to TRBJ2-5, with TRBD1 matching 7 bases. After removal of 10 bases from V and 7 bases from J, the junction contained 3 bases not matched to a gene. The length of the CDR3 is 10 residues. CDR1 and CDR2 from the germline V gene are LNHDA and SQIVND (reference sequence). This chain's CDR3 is CATSGGTQYF. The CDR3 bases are TGTGCCACATCAGGGGGGACCCAGTACTTC.

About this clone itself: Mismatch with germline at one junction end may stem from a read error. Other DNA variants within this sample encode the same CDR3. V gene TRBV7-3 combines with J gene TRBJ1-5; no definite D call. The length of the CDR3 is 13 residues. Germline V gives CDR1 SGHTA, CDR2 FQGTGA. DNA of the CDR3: TGTGCCAGCAGCTTAAGCGCAGGTCAGCCACAGCATTTT. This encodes CASSLSAGQPQHF. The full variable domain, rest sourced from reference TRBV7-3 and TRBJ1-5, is GAGVSQTPSNKVTEKGKYVELRCDPISGHTALYWYRQSLGQGPEFLIYFQGTGAADDSGLPNDRFFAVRPEGSVSTLKIQRTERGDSAVYLCASSLSAGQPQHFGDGTRLSIL.

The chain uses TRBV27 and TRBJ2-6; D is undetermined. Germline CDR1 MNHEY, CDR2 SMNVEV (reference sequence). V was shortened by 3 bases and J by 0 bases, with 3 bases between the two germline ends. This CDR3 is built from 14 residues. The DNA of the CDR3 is TGTGCCAGCAGTTTTTTCTCTGGGGCCAACGTCCTGACTTTC. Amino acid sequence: CASSFFSGANVLTF.

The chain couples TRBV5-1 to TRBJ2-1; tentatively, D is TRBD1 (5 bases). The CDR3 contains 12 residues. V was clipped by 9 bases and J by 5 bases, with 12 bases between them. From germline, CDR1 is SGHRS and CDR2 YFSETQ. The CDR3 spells CAIMDNNNEQFF. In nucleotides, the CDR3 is TGCGCCATCATGGACAACAACAATGAGCAGTTCTTC.

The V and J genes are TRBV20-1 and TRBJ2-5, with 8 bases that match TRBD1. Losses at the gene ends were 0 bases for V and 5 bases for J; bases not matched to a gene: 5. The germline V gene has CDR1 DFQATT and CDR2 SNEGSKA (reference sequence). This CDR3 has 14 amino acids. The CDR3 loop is CSARDGGQDETQYF. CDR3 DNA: TGCAGTGCTAGAGATGGGGGACAGGATGAGACCCAGTACTTC.

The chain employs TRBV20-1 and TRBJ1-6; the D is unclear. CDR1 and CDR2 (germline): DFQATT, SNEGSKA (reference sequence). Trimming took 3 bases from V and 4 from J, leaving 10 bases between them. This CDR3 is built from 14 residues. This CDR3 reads CSARPGGYNSPLHF. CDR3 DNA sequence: TGCAGTGCTAGGCCAGGCGGTTATAATTCACCCCTCCACTTT.

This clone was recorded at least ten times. This CDR3 reads CASSREWNTEAFF. The CDR3 DNA reads as TGTGCCAGCAGCCGGGAGTGGAACACTGAAGCTTTCTTT. This chain links TRBV11-2 with TRBJ1-1; no clear D gene. Germline CDR1 reads SGHAT; CDR2 reads FQNNGV. There are 13 residues in the CDR3. Trimming shortened V by 5 bases and J by 1 base, and 8 bases separated the two germline ends.

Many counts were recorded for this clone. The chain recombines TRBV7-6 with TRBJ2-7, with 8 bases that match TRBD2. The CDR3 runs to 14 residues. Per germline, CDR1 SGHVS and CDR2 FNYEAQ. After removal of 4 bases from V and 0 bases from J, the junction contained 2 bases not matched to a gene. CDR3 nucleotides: TGTGCCAGCAGCTCCGGGGGGGACTCCTACGAGCAGTACTTC. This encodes CASSSGGDSYEQYF.

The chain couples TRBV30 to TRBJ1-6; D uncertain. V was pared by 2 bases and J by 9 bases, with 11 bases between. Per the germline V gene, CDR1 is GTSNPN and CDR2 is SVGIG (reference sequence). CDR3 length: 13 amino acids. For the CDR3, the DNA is TGTGCCTGGAGTAAGGAGGGTACTTCACCCCTCCACTTT. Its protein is CAWSKEGTSPLHF.

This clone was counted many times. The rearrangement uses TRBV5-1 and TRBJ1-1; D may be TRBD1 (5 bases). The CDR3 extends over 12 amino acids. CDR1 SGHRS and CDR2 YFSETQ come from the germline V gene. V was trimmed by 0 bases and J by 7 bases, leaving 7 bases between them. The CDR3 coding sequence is TGCGCCAGCAGCTTGGGGGGCCTTGAAGCTTTCTTT. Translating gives CASSLGGLEAFF.

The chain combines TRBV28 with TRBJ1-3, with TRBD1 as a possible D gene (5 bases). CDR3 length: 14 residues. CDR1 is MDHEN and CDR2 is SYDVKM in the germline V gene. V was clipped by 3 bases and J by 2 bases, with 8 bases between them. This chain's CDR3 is CASSFGTAGNTIYF. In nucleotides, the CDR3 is TGTGCCAGCAGTTTCGGGACCGCTGGAAACACCATATATTTT.

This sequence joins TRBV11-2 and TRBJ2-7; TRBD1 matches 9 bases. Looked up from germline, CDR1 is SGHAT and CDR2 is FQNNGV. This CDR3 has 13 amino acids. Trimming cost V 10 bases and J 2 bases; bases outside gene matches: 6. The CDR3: CATSRDRAYEQYF. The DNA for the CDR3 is TGTGCCACCTCCCGGGACAGGGCCTACGAGCAGTACTTC. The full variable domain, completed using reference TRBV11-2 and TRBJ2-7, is EAGVAQSPRYKIIEKRQSVAFWCNPISGHATLYWYQQILGQGPKLLIQFQNNGVVDDSQLPKDRFSAERLKGVDSTLKIQPAKLEDSAVYLCATSRDRAYEQYFGPGTRLTVT.

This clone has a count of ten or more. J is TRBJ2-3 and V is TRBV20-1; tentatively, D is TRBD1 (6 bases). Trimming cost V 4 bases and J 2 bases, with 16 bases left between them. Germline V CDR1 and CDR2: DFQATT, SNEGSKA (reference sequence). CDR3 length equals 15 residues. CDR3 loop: CSATSLDRYTDTQYF. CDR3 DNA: TGCAGTGCTACATCATTGGACAGATACACAGATACGCAGTATTTT.

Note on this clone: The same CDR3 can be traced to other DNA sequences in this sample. The CDR3 loop is CASSLEGGGYEQYF. Written as DNA, the CDR3 is TGTGCCAGCAGCTTAGAAGGCGGGGGATACGAGCAGTACTTC. The rearrangement joins TRBV7-9 to TRBJ2-7, with TRBD2 matching over 7 bases. Germline V gene sequence: CDR1 SEHNR, CDR2 FQNEAQ (reference sequence). CDR3 length: 14 residues. V dropped 1 base and J dropped 4; count of bases not matched to a gene: 4. Variable domain in full (rest from reference TRBV7-9 and TRBJ2-7): DTGVSQNPRHKITKRGQNVTFRCDPISEHNRLYWYRQTLGQGPEFLTYFQNEAQLEKSRLLSDRFSAERPKGSFSTLEIQRTEQGDSAMYLCASSLEGGGYEQYFGPGTRLTVT.